The clone carrying this TCR beta chain is medium-sized in the sample. CDR3 size: 11 residues. V was trimmed by 2 bases and J by 7 bases, leaving 5 bases between them. TCRdb's copy holds only in-frame clones and misses some; the assay was immunoSEQ multiplex PCR. The sample lists about 200,000 clones; 65% to 90% were seen once. The data derive from a study of blood T cell repertoires in COVID-19. Turning to the study itself: Both acute and convalescent COVID-19 samples were obtained from the United States, Italy and Spain. PBMCs, B-cell-depleted T cells, or T cells provided the cDNA or gDNA that made up the material.

The sequence was obtained from a woman in her 40s with acute COVID-19. The chain has TRBV12-3 or TRBV12-4 and TRBJ1-1; D not resolved. Material for sequencing was PBMCs or T cells enriched from blood (not recorded which). CDR3 DNA: TGTGCCAGCAGTTTACTTAGTGAAGCTTTCTTT. It is translated as CASSLLSEAFF.